These 19 T cell receptor beta chains originate from one sample sequenced in a study of blood T cell repertoires in COVID-19. Sequencing used immunoSEQ multiplex PCR; TCRdb keeps in-frame clones, though not all of them. The sample yields hundreds of thousands of clones, roughly 88% seen once. Sequences were obtained from peripheral blood. The receptors derive from a woman in her 70s with COVID-19, enrolled during active disease.

This chain uses TRBV6-1 with TRBJ1-5; 7 bases align to TRBD1. CDR1 MNHNS and CDR2 SASEGT come from the germline V gene. The CDR3 has 13 residues. V lost 6 bases and J lost 7; bases outside the gene matches: 6. The CDR3 loop reads CASRYRGVQPQHF. DNA for the CDR3: TGTGCCAGCAGGTACAGGGGTGTCCAGCCCCAGCATTTT.

The chain has TRBV4-1 and TRBJ2-1, with 11 positions matching TRBD2. The J segment lost 1 base and the V segment lost 9 bases, leaving 17 bases of the junction unmatched. Germline V gives CDR1 MGHRA, CDR2 YSYEKL. The CDR3 runs 19 residues. The CDR3 region is CASSPRGTSGDMSYNEQFF. As DNA, the CDR3 is TGCGCCAGTTCTCCTCGTGGGACTAGCGGAGACATGTCCTACAATGAGCAGTTCTTC.

The J gene is TRBJ1-1, the V gene TRBV29-1; D is perhaps TRBD1 (5 bases). Germline V gene sequence: CDR1 SQVTM, CDR2 ANQGSEA. The CDR3 loop spans 13 amino acids. Trimming took 4 bases from V and 1 from J, leaving 10 bases between them. CDR3: CSVGGFSNTEAFF. CDR3 bases: TGCAGCGTTGGGGGCTTCTCGAACACTGAAGCTTTCTTT.

This chain links TRBV4-1 with TRBJ1-5; D is unresolved. V lost 0 bases and J lost 4, with 7 bases in between. Germline CDR1 and CDR2: MGHRA and YSYEKL. The CDR3 runs 14 residues. This CDR3 is CASSQELQNQPQHF. CDR3 nucleotide sequence: TGCGCCAGCAGCCAAGAGCTCCAGAATCAGCCCCAGCATTTT.

The V and J genes are TRBV11-2 and TRBJ1-6; no firm D call. V was shortened by 4 bases and J by 6 bases, with 7 bases between the two germline ends. This CDR3 region has 13 residues. The germline CDR1 and CDR2 sequences are SGHAT and FQNNGV. The CDR3 loop reads CASSYGRNSPLHF. In DNA, the CDR3 is TGTGCCAGCAGCTATGGGCGTAATTCACCCCTCCACTTT.

A word on this clone: Other DNA variants within this sample encode the same CDR3. V and J are TRBV9 and TRBJ2-2; 10 bases align to TRBD2. The CDR3 runs 15 residues. The V and J ends lost 2 bases and 3 bases, in that order; junction bases with no gene match: 1. Germline V lookup: CDR1 SGDLS, CDR2 YYNGEE. CDR3 residues: CASSVGLADTGELFF. CDR3 nucleotides: TGTGCCAGCAGCGTCGGACTAGCGGACACCGGGGAGCTGTTTTTT.

The rearrangement uses TRBV5-4 and TRBJ2-2, with D possibly being TRBD1 (6 bases). Germline CDR1 and CDR2: SGHNT and YYREEE (reference sequence). This CDR3 is built from 15 residues. V was cut by 0 bases and J by 5 bases, with 11 bases left in between. CDR3 protein: CASSLDRVGTGELFF. CDR3 in DNA: TGTGCCAGCAGCTTGGACAGGGTCGGTACCGGGGAGCTGTTTTTT.

This chain connects TRBV6-6 to TRBJ1-1; 7 bases are a match to TRBD1. This CDR3 is 13 amino acids long. Trimming at V came to 10 bases and at J to 4 bases, leaving 9 bases not matched to a gene. Germline assignment: CDR1 MNHNY and CDR2 SVGAGI (reference sequence). The CDR3 reads CANRDSSLTEAFF. CDR3 nucleotide sequence: TGTGCCAACCGGGACAGTAGCCTCACTGAAGCTTTCTTT.

The chain links TRBV20-1 to TRBJ1-5; no reliable D call. The CDR3 spans 11 residues. Looked up from germline, CDR1 is DFQATT and CDR2 is SNEGSKA (reference sequence). Trimming removed 6 bases at V and 4 bases at J, with 7 bases between. DNA of the CDR3: TGCAGTGCGGCGGGTAATCAGCCCCAGCATTTT. Translating gives CSAAGNQPQHF.

The rearrangement joins TRBV28 to TRBJ1-5; D uncertain. The germline V gene has CDR1 MDHEN and CDR2 SYDVKM. The length of the CDR3 is 13 residues. Deletions cut 4 bases from V and 6 bases from J, with 10 bases between. CDR3 sequence (DNA): TGTGCCAGCAGTTCCGGGGAGGTTCAGCCCCAGCATTTT. This translates into CASSSGEVQPQHF.

The chain couples TRBV24-1 to TRBJ2-5; 10 bases are a match to TRBD2. V shed 2 bases, J shed 2 bases, and the junction held 4 bases outside the gene matches. This CDR3 has 16 residues. The germline V gene encodes CDR1 KGHDR and CDR2 SFDVKD. CDR3 residues: CATSDSAGLAQETQYF. The CDR3 DNA reads as TGTGCCACCAGTGATTCCGCGGGACTAGCGCAAGAGACCCAGTACTTC.

The CDR3 sequence is CASSPGTNRAEAFF. The CDR3 DNA sequence: TGTGCCAGCAGCCCGGGGACAAATCGAGCTGAAGCTTTCTTT. The chain combines TRBV3-1 (or the pseudogene TRBV3-2) with TRBJ1-1, with D possibly matching TRBD1 (6 bases). The V gene lost 4 bases and the J gene lost 6 bases, with 15 bases spanning the gap. This CDR3 has 14 residues. Germline assignment: CDR1 LGHDT and CDR2 YNNKEL (reference sequence).

The chain carries TRBV5-4 and TRBJ1-2; 9 bases are shared with TRBD1. V shed 4 bases, J shed 7 bases, and the junction held 11 bases outside the gene matches. Germline CDR1 SGHNT, CDR2 YYREEE (reference sequence). CDR3 length: 15 amino acids. CDR3 in amino acids: CASSRPGQGIAGYTF. The DNA of the CDR3 is TGTGCCAGCAGCCGACCGGGACAGGGTATAGCTGGCTACACCTTC. Together with reference TRBV5-4 and TRBJ1-2, the CDR3 gives the full variable domain: ETGVTQSPTHLIKTRGQQVTLRCSSQSGHNTVSWYQQALGQGPQFIFQYYREEENGRGNFPPRFSGLQFPNYSSELNVNALELDDSALYLCASSRPGQGIAGYTFGSGTRLTVV.

CDR3 nucleotides: TGTGCCAGCAGCCCAGGGGGAAACAAATACGAGCAGTACTTC. This translates into CASSPGGNKYEQYF. The chain is built from TRBV6-5 and TRBJ2-7; 7 nucleotides agree with TRBD1. This CDR3 has 14 residues. The V gene end was trimmed by 6 bases and the J gene end by 4 bases; junction bases not matched to a gene: 9. CDR1 MNHEY and CDR2 SVGAGI come from the germline V gene.

V gene TRBV6-6 combines with J gene TRBJ2-3; D not resolved. V was trimmed by 7 bases and J by 4 bases, leaving 9 bases between them. Germline V gene lookup returns CDR1 MNHNY and CDR2 SVGAGI (reference sequence). The CDR3 is 12 amino acids. CDR3 sequence reads: CASTREADTQYF. In DNA form, the CDR3 reads TGTGCCAGCACCCGAGAGGCAGATACGCAGTATTTT.

The chain's CDR3 is CATTDMSAGELFF. Written as DNA, the CDR3 is TGTGCCACTACGGACATGTCCGCCGGGGAGCTGTTTTTT. The V and J genes are TRBV19 and TRBJ2-2; maybe TRBD1 (5 bases). Germline V gives CDR1 LNHDA, CDR2 SQIVND (reference sequence). Trimming removed 10 bases from V and 6 bases from J, with 15 bases in between. There are 13 residues in the CDR3.

The CDR3 region has the DNA TGTGCCAGCTCACTAATGACAGCGAACTCCTACGAGCAGTACTTC. Translating it yields CASSLMTANSYEQYF. The chain links TRBV18 to TRBJ2-7, with D possibly TRBD1 on 5 matching bases. Germline CDR1 reads KGHSH; CDR2 reads LQKENI. Trimming removed 4 bases at V and 0 bases at J, with 13 bases between. The CDR3 spans 15 residues.

The chain couples TRBV27 to TRBJ2-2, with 7 bases lining up with TRBD2. Germline V gene data show CDR1 as MNHEY and CDR2 as SMNVEV (reference sequence). The V segment lost 3 bases and the J segment 5 bases; nucleotides outside the gene matches: 3. This CDR3 is built from 14 residues. CDR3 sequence (DNA): TGTGCCAGCAGTTTCTGGCGGGAGACCGGGGAGCTGTTTTTT. It translates to CASSFWRETGELFF.

In its sample, this clone was seen a few times. The chain combines TRBV30 with TRBJ1-2; 7 nucleotides match TRBD1. CDR1 is GTSNPN, CDR2 SVGIG, per germline (reference sequence). J lost 11 bases, V lost 4 bases, and 4 bases had no gene match. The CDR3 sequence is 10 residues long. This CDR3 is CAWIGTVYTF. The CDR3 nucleotides read TGTGCCTGGATTGGGACAGTGTACACCTTC.